This passage covers 5 T cell receptor beta chains from one sample sequenced in a study of pediatric ulcerative colitis. One to two pinch biopsies were taken from the rectum during colonoscopy. Sequencing was performed with immunoSEQ multiplex PCR; in TCRdb, only in-frame clones are kept and a portion is missing. Among under 20,000 clones listed, just under 75% were seen once. Sequenced input: gut tissue. The receptors originated from a girl aged 5-17 years with moderate ulcerative colitis.

In DNA form, the CDR3 reads TGCGCCAGCAGCTTACGGACAGGGAGGAGCACAGATACGCAGTATTTT. Translation gives CASSLRTGRSTDTQYF. The chain links TRBV5-1 to TRBJ2-3; 8 positions agree with TRBD1. In germline, CDR1 is SGHRS, CDR2 YFSETQ. Trimming removed 2 bases from V and 0 bases from J; junction bases left unmatched: 5. The CDR3 loop spans 16 amino acids.

The gene calls are TRBV5-1 and TRBJ1-6, with D tentatively TRBD1 (5 bases). The CDR3 contains 15 residues. Germline V gives CDR1 SGHRS, CDR2 YFSETQ. V lost 0 bases to trimming and J lost 5 bases, with 9 bases between them. The CDR3 region has the DNA TGCGCCAGCAGCTTGGAGACAGAGAATAATTCACCCCTCCACTTT. This translates into CASSLETENNSPLHF.

J is TRBJ2-7 and V is TRBV7-6; D may be TRBD2 (5 bases). Germline CDR1 reads SGHVS; CDR2 reads FNYEAQ. V lost 5 bases and J 0 bases, leaving 17 bases between the germline ends. The length of the CDR3 is 16 residues. CDR3 nucleotides: TGTGCCAGCAGCCCGAGAGAGGGCTTTACCTCCTACGAGCAGTACTTC. Residues: CASSPREGFTSYEQYF.

The gene calls are TRBV28 and TRBJ1-1; no reliable D call. CDR3 size: 14 residues. Per germline, CDR1 MDHEN and CDR2 SYDVKM. The V end lost 2 bases, the J end lost 4 bases, and 11 bases lay between the germline ends. The DNA of the CDR3 is TGTGCCAGCAGTTTAGTTCTTGGAGGCACTGAAGCTTTCTTT. Encoded protein: CASSLVLGGTEAFF.

The chain has TRBV28 and TRBJ1-2, with 12 positions matching TRBD1. This CDR3 spans 15 amino acids. V shed 5 bases, J shed 8 bases, and the junction held 9 bases outside the gene matches. Per germline, CDR1 MDHEN and CDR2 SYDVKM. The CDR3 bases are TGTGCCAGCAGTATGGGACAGGGGGCGATAAGAGGCTACACCTTC. The encoded protein is CASSMGQGAIRGYTF.